This T cell receptor beta chain was identified in a study of breast tumors, draining lymph nodes, adjacent tissues. Study outcomes and limitations: Tumor TCR diversity was below lymph nodes but above nontumor tissue. Data fit most tumor T cells coming from lymph node, expanding in tumor.

V lost 2 bases to trimming and J lost 9 bases, with 14 bases between them. Germline V gene sequence: CDR1 MNHNS, CDR2 SASEGT. This CDR3 is 13 amino acids long. Breast cancer patients provided tissue from their axillary draining lymph nodes. TCRdb called the multiplex PCR reads again in MiXCR, with one record for every CDR3 protein. The profile shows about 270,000 distinct CDR3 sequences, over 25% of them singletons. On this clonotype: Its antigen is unknown.

Material for sequencing was axillary lymph node tissue. This chain joins TRBV6-1 and TRBJ2-7; no definite D call. The receptor comes from a female donor with breast cancer. Some clones in this sample may be carry-over from other donors' samples. CDR3 coding DNA: TGTGCCAGCAGTGAAAAATTGTTGCTTAGGCAGTACTTC. This codes for CASSEKLLLRQYF.